The 27 T cell receptor beta chains presented below share a single source sample, sequenced in a study of immune evolution from preneoplasia to lung adenocarcinoma. Only in-frame clones appear in the TCRdb table, and some are missing; sequencing was by immunoSEQ multiplex PCR. Here the sample spans 11,000 to 15,000 clones, more than 75% being singletons. Sample: FFPE minimally invasive lung adenocarcinoma tissue. Every receptor here comes from a person aged 60-79 years with lung adenocarcinoma.

As DNA, the CDR3 is TGTGCCAGCAGCTTATCCAGGAACACTGAAGCTTTCTTT. Translation gives CASSLSRNTEAFF. J is TRBJ1-1 and V is TRBV7-3; D gene ambiguous. Germline loops: CDR1 SGHTA, CDR2 FQGTGA. This CDR3 spans 13 amino acids. The V gene lost 2 bases and the J gene lost 1 base, with 5 bases spanning the gap.

The V gene is TRBV13, the J gene TRBJ2-1; TRBD2 aligns across 12 bases. J lost 1 base, V lost 5 bases, and 9 bases had no gene match. Germline CDR1 is PRHDT and CDR2 is FYEKMQ (reference sequence). This CDR3 has 18 residues. CDR3 sequence reads: CASSATTSGGASYNEQFF. The CDR3 nucleotides are TGTGCCAGCAGCGCAACGACTAGCGGGGGTGCTTCCTACAATGAGCAGTTCTTC. Combining the CDR3 with reference TRBV13 and TRBJ2-1 gives the whole variable domain AAGVIQSPRHLIKEKRETATLKCYPIPRHDTVYWYQQGPGQDPQFLISFYEKMQSDKGSIPDRFSAQQFSDYHSELNMSSLELGDSALYFCASSATTSGGASYNEQFFGPGTRLTVL.

V usage is TRBV5-1 and J usage is TRBJ2-3; tentative D call: TRBD1 (8 bases). The germline V gene has CDR1 SGHRS and CDR2 YFSETQ. The CDR3 runs to 16 residues. Deletions cut 4 bases from V and 4 bases from J, with 19 bases between. In nucleotides, the CDR3 is TGCGCCAGCAGCCCCTACAGGGGGGGGCCTTCAGATACGCAGTATTTT. Amino acid sequence: CASSPYRGGPSDTQYF.

This sequence joins TRBV18 and TRBJ1-2, with D maybe TRBD1 (5 bases). Trimming removed 4 bases at V and 6 bases at J, with 18 bases between. Germline CDR1 reads KGHSH; CDR2 reads LQKENI. The CDR3 runs 15 residues. CDR3 amino acids: CASSLGSLWGNGYTF. The CDR3 DNA reads as TGTGCCAGCTCACTGGGGTCTTTATGGGGCAATGGCTACACCTTC.

The table lists this clone with a count of one. The junction and the germline gene differ at one end; a read error may be behind it. The V call is TRBV30, the J call TRBJ2-3, with D tentatively TRBD2 (6 bases). CDR1 and CDR2 from the germline V gene are GTSNPN and SVGIG (reference sequence). CDR3 length equals 15 residues. The CDR3 DNA reads as TGTGCCTGGAGTCCGGGACTTATAAACACAAATACGCAGTATTTT. Amino acids: CAWSPGLINTNTQYF.

This chain uses TRBV10-2 with TRBJ1-2; D is possibly TRBD1 (6 bases). From germline, CDR1 is WSHSY and CDR2 SAAADI. The length of the CDR3 is 13 residues. Trimming removed 4 bases from V and 2 bases from J, with 8 bases in between. CDR3 sequence reads: CASSGGRNYGYTF. CDR3 sequence (DNA): TGCGCCAGCAGTGGGGGGCGGAACTATGGCTACACCTTC.

The sample holds a few counts of this clone. The chain employs TRBV9 and TRBJ1-2; a weak D match, TRBD1 (5 bases). With 6 bases removed from V and 4 bases from J, the gap between germline ends came to 16 bases. The CDR3 is 14 residues long. Germline V CDR1 and CDR2: SGDLS, YYNGEE. As DNA, the CDR3 is TGTGCCAGCACGGAGGGAGGGACCCCCTATGGCTACACCTTC. Its protein product is CASTEGGTPYGYTF. Looking up the rest from reference TRBV9 and TRBJ1-2 gives the full variable domain: DSGVTQTPKHLITATGQRVTLRCSPRSGDLSVYWYQQSLDQGLQFLIQYYNGEERAKGNILERFSAQQFPDLHSELNLSSLELGDSALYFCASTEGGTPYGYTFGSGTRLTVV.

The chain links TRBV18 to TRBJ2-4, with 7 positions matching TRBD2. Germline CDR1 reads KGHSH; CDR2 reads LQKENI. This CDR3 has 13 amino acids. V was clipped by 6 bases and J by 9 bases; unmatched bases: 8. CDR3 residues: CASSPGEGPIQYF. As DNA, the CDR3 is TGTGCCAGCTCCCCGGGGGAGGGTCCCATTCAGTACTTC. Full variable domain (outside the CDR3, taken from reference TRBV18 and TRBJ2-4): NAGVMQNPRHLVRRRGQEARLRCSPMKGHSHVYWYRQLPEEGLKFMVYLQKENIIDESGMPKERFSAEFPKEGPSILRIQQVVRGDSAAYFCASSPGEGPIQYFGAGTRLSVL.

This chain joins TRBV9 and TRBJ2-2, with D maybe TRBD1 (5 bases). The germline V gene encodes CDR1 SGDLS and CDR2 YYNGEE. V was pared by 4 bases and J by 0 bases, with 13 bases between. This CDR3 has 16 amino acids. CDR3 sequence: CASSTYRTSNTGELFF. The CDR3 DNA is TGTGCCAGCAGCACTTACAGGACCTCGAACACCGGGGAGCTGTTTTTT.

The chain links TRBV7-8 to TRBJ1-1; unclear D gene. Per the germline V gene, CDR1 is SGHVS and CDR2 is FQNEAQ. Trimming stripped 5 bases from V and 1 base from J, with 11 bases between. There are 14 residues in the CDR3. CDR3 loop: CASSLNIWNTEAFF. CDR3 bases: TGTGCCAGCAGCCTCAATATATGGAACACTGAAGCTTTCTTT.

The V and J genes are TRBV4-2 and TRBJ2-3, with 13 bases lining up with TRBD2. V shed 1 base, J shed 5 bases, and the junction held 6 bases outside the gene matches. Germline values: CDR1 LGHNA, CDR2 YNFKEQ. This CDR3 comprises 17 residues. CDR3 in DNA: TGTGCCAGCAGCCAAGGGGGACTAGCGGGAAGTGAAGATACGCAGTATTTT. It specifies CASSQGGLAGSEDTQYF.

J is TRBJ1-2 and V is TRBV9; D ambiguous. The ends were cut back, 6 bases at V and 8 bases at J, with 17 bases in the middle. The CDR3 consists of 13 residues. Germline CDR1 and CDR2: SGDLS and YYNGEE. The CDR3 protein is CASNPTEVGGYTF. DNA of the CDR3: TGTGCCAGCAACCCGACGGAAGTTGGAGGCTACACCTTC.

The gene calls are TRBV9 and TRBJ2-1, with D tentatively TRBD2 (5 bases). This CDR3 has 8 amino acids. Germline V gene data show CDR1 as SGDLS and CDR2 as YYNGEE. V lost 4 bases to trimming and J lost 16 bases, with 6 bases between them. The CDR3 nucleotides read TGTGCCAGCAGCCGGGGATTCTTC. It specifies CASSRGFF.

The rearrangement links TRBV7-2 to TRBJ2-7; TRBD2 matches at 7 bases. The germline V gene encodes CDR1 SGHTA and CDR2 FQGNSA. CDR3 length: 16 residues. V lost 4 bases to trimming and J lost 3 bases; unmatched junction nucleotides: 12. As DNA, the CDR3 is TGTGCCAGCAGCTCCCCGGTGGGGGGGTCAGGCTACGAGCAGTACTTC. The encoded protein is CASSSPVGGSGYEQYF.

This chain's CDR3 is CAVRPGKEKLFF. The CDR3 DNA sequence: TGTGCCGTAAGGCCGGGAAAGGAAAAACTGTTTTTT. The chain couples TRBV28 to TRBJ1-4; D remains ambiguous. The V end was cut by 11 bases, the J end by 8 bases, with 15 bases between. Germline values: CDR1 MDHEN, CDR2 SYDVKM. The CDR3 contains 12 residues.

The chain is built from TRBV9 and TRBJ2-3; D gene uncertain. The V end lost 0 bases, the J end lost 0 bases, and 14 bases lay between the germline ends. The CDR3 spans 17 residues. The germline V gene encodes CDR1 SGDLS and CDR2 YYNGEE. The CDR3 protein is CASSVGVDSTSTDTQYF. CDR3 in DNA: TGTGCCAGCAGCGTAGGTGTAGACTCTACTAGCACAGATACGCAGTATTTT.

This chain uses TRBV2 with TRBJ2-3; 7 bases map to TRBD1. The CDR3 sequence is 15 residues long. The V segment lost 4 bases and the J segment 1 base; nucleotides outside the gene matches: 5. Germline assignment: CDR1 SNHLY and CDR2 FYNNEI. CDR3 DNA sequence: TGTGCCAGCAGTGTGACAGGGTTTGGCACAGATACGCAGTATTTT. Translation gives CASSVTGFGTDTQYF.

The chain joins TRBV6-6 to TRBJ2-7, with D perhaps TRBD1 (6 bases). CDR3 length: 13 residues. Germline V lookup: CDR1 MNHNY, CDR2 SVGAGI (reference sequence). Trimming took off 5 bases at V and 3 bases at J, with 11 bases between the two ends. The CDR3 reads CASSPGQNYEQYF. For the CDR3, the DNA is TGTGCCAGCAGTCCTGGACAGAACTACGAGCAGTACTTC.

The V and J genes are TRBV11-2 and TRBJ2-6; 8 nucleotides match TRBD2. V shed 3 bases and J 5 bases; nucleotides not matched to a gene: 3. The length of the CDR3 is 15 residues. CDR1 is SGHAT and CDR2 is FQNNGV in the germline V gene. CDR3 sequence: CASSFSGIRANVLTF. DNA of the CDR3: TGTGCCAGCAGCTTTAGCGGGATACGGGCCAACGTCCTGACTTTC.

By sample fraction, this clone is large (0.1 to 1%). The same CDR3 arises from other DNA sequences in this sample as well. The J gene is TRBJ2-7, the V gene TRBV5-4, with TRBD2 identical over 13 bases. V dropped 4 bases and J dropped 4; count of bases not matched to a gene: 5. This CDR3 spans 15 amino acids. Per the germline V gene, CDR1 is SGHNT and CDR2 is YYREEE (reference sequence). The CDR3 DNA follows: TGTGCCAGCAGCGTCACTAGCGGGGGGGTTTACGAGCAGTACTTC. It translates to CASSVTSGGVYEQYF.

The rearrangement links TRBV2 to TRBJ1-4; no firm D call. The ends were cut back, 6 bases at V and 4 bases at J, with 18 bases in the middle. Germline-derived CDR1 and CDR2 are SNHLY and FYNNEI. This CDR3 has 16 residues. The chain's CDR3 is CASRRRWQADNEKLFF. DNA for the CDR3: TGTGCCAGCAGGAGAAGATGGCAGGCAGATAATGAAAAACTGTTTTTT. Variable domain in full (rest from reference TRBV2 and TRBJ1-4): EPEVTQTPSHQVTQMGQEVILRCVPISNHLYFYWYRQILGQKVEFLVSFYNNEISEKSEIFDDQFSVERPDGSNFTLKIRSTKLEDSAMYFCASRRRWQADNEKLFFGSGTQLSVL.

The rearrangement joins TRBV5-1 to TRBJ2-5; D remains ambiguous. Germline V gene lookup returns CDR1 SGHRS and CDR2 YFSETQ. V was clipped by 4 bases and J by 2 bases, with 12 bases between them. CDR3 length equals 14 residues. This CDR3 is CASSPGRNQETQYF. CDR3 in DNA: TGCGCCAGCAGCCCGGGCCGTAATCAAGAGACCCAGTACTTC.

The chain carries TRBV11-3 and TRBJ2-3; no clear D. Trimming cost V 3 bases and J 2 bases, with 9 bases left between them. CDR3 size: 14 residues. Germline-derived CDR1 and CDR2 are SGHNT and YENEEA. The DNA of the CDR3 is TGTGCCAGCAGCTTCGGAAGGGACACAGATACGCAGTATTTT. Translating it yields CASSFGRDTDTQYF.

The chain's CDR3 is CASSHNGQGNYEQYF. The CDR3 nucleotides read TGTGCCAGCAGCCACAACGGACAGGGGAACTACGAGCAGTACTTC. This rearrangement joins TRBV7-2 to TRBJ2-7; 9 positions match TRBD1. The V and J ends lost 5 bases and 3 bases, in that order; junction bases with no gene match: 8. CDR3 length equals 15 residues. Germline CDR1 SGHTA, CDR2 FQGNSA.

This chain's CDR3 is CASSGTGVSSEAFF. CDR3 bases: TGTGCCAGTTCCGGGACAGGGGTTTCGTCTGAAGCTTTCTTT. The chain employs TRBV19 and TRBJ1-1, with 10 bases fitting TRBD1. Germline V CDR1 and CDR2: LNHDA, SQIVND (reference sequence). V lost 8 bases to trimming and J lost 6 bases; unmatched junction nucleotides: 9. This CDR3 comprises 14 residues.

This clone was seen a few times. CDR3 DNA: TGTGCCATCCACGGGACATACAATGAGCAGTTCTTC. Amino acids: CAIHGTYNEQFF. The chain combines TRBV2 with TRBJ2-1; D possibly corresponds to TRBD1 (6 bases). Germline CDR1 reads SNHLY; CDR2 reads FYNNEI. The CDR3 sequence is 12 residues long. The V end lost 10 bases, the J end lost 4 bases, and 11 bases lay between the germline ends.

The rearrangement uses TRBV6-5 and TRBJ1-1; perhaps TRBD1 as D (6 bases). CDR3 length: 13 amino acids. Looked up from germline, CDR1 is MNHEY and CDR2 is SVGAGI. The V gene lost 5 bases and the J gene lost 1 base, with 8 bases spanning the gap. CDR3 coding DNA: TGTGCCAGCAGTCGACAGGCGAACACTGAAGCTTTCTTT. It translates to CASSRQANTEAFF.